This T cell receptor (beta chain) comes out of a study of blood T cells in healthy people across ages. Using a J-beta primer mix together with a sample-barcoded 5' primer, a second PCR was run for about 6 to 12 cycles. TCRdb re-analysed the 5' RACE reads in MiXCR, keeping a single row per CDR3 protein. The repertoire holds about 830,000 distinct CDR3 sequences, with about 62% as singletons. Germline CDR1 is MNHEY and CDR2 is SVGEGT. CDR3 length: 12 amino acids. The V and J ends lost 7 bases and 2 bases, in that order; junction bases with no gene match: 2. This clonotype turned up a few times. The chain links TRBV6-2 or TRBV6-3 to TRBJ2-7, with 7 bases fitting TRBD1. The sequenced material came from blood. The sequence came from a young man in good health. The CDR3 coding sequence is TGTGCCAGCAACAGGGGTACCTACGAGCAGTACTTC. This codes for CASNRGTYEQYF.